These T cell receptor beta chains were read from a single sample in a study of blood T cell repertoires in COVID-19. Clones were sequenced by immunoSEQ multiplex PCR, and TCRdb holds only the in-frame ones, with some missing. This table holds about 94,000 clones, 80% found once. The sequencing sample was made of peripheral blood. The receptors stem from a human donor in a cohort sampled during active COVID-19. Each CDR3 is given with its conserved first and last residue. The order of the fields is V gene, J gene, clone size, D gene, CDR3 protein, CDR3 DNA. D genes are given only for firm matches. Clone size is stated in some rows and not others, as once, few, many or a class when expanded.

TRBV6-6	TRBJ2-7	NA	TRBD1	CASTRDRGSYEQYF	TGTGCCAGCACCCGGGACAGGGGATCCTACGAGCAGTACTTC
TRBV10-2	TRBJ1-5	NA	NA	CASLGAYGSNQPQHF	TGCGCCAGCTTGGGAGCGTACGGCTCCAATCAGCCCCAGCATTTT
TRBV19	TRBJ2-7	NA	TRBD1	CASTPTGTVYEQYF	TGTGCCAGTACCCCGACAGGGACGGTCTACGAGCAGTACTTC
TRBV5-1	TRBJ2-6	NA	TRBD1	CASSNRGRGANVLTF	TGCGCCAGCAGCAATAGGGGGCGAGGGGCCAACGTCCTGACTTTC
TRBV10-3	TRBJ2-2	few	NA	CAIAGTGELFF	TGTGCCATCGCCGGGACCGGGGAGCTGTTTTTT
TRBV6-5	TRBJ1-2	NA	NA	CASSYSSTMGGGYTF	TGTGCCAGCAGTTACTCGAGCACGATGGGGGGTGGCTACACCTTC
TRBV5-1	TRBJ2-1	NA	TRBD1	CASSLRTPQGPTYNEQFF	TGCGCCAGCAGCCTCAGGACCCCACAGGGGCCTACCTACAATGAGCAGTTCTTC
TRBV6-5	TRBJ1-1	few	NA	CASRTANTEAFF	TGTGCCAGCAGAACAGCAAACACTGAAGCTTTCTTT
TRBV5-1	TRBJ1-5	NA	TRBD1	CASGTGEVSQPQHF	TGCGCCAGCGGGACAGGGGAGGTGAGTCAGCCCCAGCATTTT
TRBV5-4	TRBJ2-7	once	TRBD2	CASSSAGVAYEQYF	TGTGCCAGCAGCTCGGCGGGGGTCGCCTACGAGCAGTACTTC
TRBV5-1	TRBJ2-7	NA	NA	CASSRGGSYEQYF	TGCGCCAGCAGCCGAGGGGGATCGTACGAGCAGTACTTC
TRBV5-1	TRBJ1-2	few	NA	CASSLAGEGYGYTF	TGCGCCAGCAGCTTGGCAGGGGAGGGCTATGGCTACACCTTC
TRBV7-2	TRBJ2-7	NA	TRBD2	CASKQASGNPYEQYF	TGTGCCAGCAAACAGGCTAGCGGGAACCCCTACGAGCAGTACTTC
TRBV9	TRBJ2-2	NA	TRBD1	CASGTGGEAGELFF	TGTGCAAGCGGGACAGGGGGCGAAGCCGGGGAGCTGTTTTTT
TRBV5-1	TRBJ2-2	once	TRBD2	CASRPGLAIANTGELFF	TGCGCCAGCCGACCGGGACTAGCGATCGCGAACACCGGGGAGCTGTTTTTT
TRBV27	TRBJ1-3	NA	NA	CASSFSQGSGNTIYF	TGTGCCAGCAGTTTCAGCCAGGGCTCTGGAAACACCATATATTTT
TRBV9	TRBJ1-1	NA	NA	CASSVEGHPNTEAFF	TGTGCCAGCAGCGTAGAAGGACACCCGAACACTGAAGCTTTCTTT
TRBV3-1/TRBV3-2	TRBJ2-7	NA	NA	CASSQNPGYNEQYF	TGTGCCAGCAGCCAAAATCCCGGGTATAACGAGCAGTACTTC
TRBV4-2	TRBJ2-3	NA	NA	CASSQYQAPGTQYF	TGTGCCAGCAGCCAATACCAAGCCCCGGGTACGCAGTATTTT
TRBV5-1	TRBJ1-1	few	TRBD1	CASSKDREVGTEAFF	TGCGCCAGCAGCAAGGACAGGGAGGTGGGCACTGAAGCTTTCTTT
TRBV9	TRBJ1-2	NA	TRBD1	CASSAGTGVGYTF	TGTGCCAGCAGCGCCGGGACAGGGGTCGGCTACACCTTC
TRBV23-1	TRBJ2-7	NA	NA	CASIPNECTYEQYF	TGCGCCAGCATTCCAAACGAGTGCACCTACGAGCAGTACTTC
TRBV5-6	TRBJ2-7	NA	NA	CASSSRGHYSYEQYF	TGTGCCAGCAGCTCTCGTGGCCACTACTCCTACGAGCAGTACTTC
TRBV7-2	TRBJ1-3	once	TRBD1	CASSLVAQTTGSGNTIYF	TGTGCCAGCAGCTTAGTAGCCCAAACGACAGGGAGCGGAAACACCATATATTTT
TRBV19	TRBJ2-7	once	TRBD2	CASSPRGAGAVYEQYF	TGTGCCAGTAGTCCCCGGGGTGCGGGAGCGGTCTACGAGCAGTACTTC
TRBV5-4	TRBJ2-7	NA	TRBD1	CASSLTGGYEQYF	TGTGCCAGCAGCTTAACAGGGGGCTACGAGCAGTACTTC
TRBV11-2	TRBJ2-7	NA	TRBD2	CASSLGSGRAGEQYF	TGTGCCAGCAGCTTAGGGAGCGGGAGGGCCGGCGAGCAGTACTTC
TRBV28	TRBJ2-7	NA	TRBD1	CASSRGQGPNYEQYF	TGTGCCAGCAGCCGCGGACAGGGACCAAACTACGAGCAGTACTTC
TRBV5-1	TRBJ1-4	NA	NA	CASSLYRADEKLFF	TGCGCCAGCAGCTTGTACAGGGCCGATGAAAAACTGTTTTTT
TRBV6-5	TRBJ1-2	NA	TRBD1	CASTPRDSYGYTF	TGTGCCAGCACCCCACGGGACAGCTATGGCTACACCTTC
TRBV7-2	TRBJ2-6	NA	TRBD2	CASSLVAGGRGSGANVLTF	TGTGCCAGCAGCTTAGTGGCGGGCGGGAGAGGATCTGGGGCCAACGTCCTGACTTTC
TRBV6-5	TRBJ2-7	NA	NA	CASRGARPGNEQYF	TGTGCCAGCAGGGGCGCGAGACCAGGGAACGAGCAGTACTTC
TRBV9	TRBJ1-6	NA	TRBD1	CASSVAGGNSPLHF	TGTGCCAGCAGCGTAGCAGGGGGGAATTCACCCCTCCACTTT
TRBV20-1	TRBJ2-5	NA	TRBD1	CSAYRGETQYF	TGCAGTGCTTACAGGGGGGAGACCCAGTACTTC
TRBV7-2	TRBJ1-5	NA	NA	CASSAGHIGNQPQHF	TGTGCCAGCAGCGCAGGTCATATCGGCAATCAGCCCCAGCATTTT
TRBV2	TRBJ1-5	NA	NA	CASSQRGTNQPQHF	TGTGCCAGCAGTCAGAGGGGGACCAATCAGCCCCAGCATTTT
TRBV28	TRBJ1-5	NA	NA	CASSVYRGNQPQHF	TGTGCCAGCAGTGTGTACAGAGGGAATCAGCCCCAGCATTTT
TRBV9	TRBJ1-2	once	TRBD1	CASSASTEIRQGEGYGYTF	TGTGCCAGCAGCGCATCCACAGAAATCAGACAGGGGGAAGGGTATGGCTACACCTTC
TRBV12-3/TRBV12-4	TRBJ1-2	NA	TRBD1	CASSPGQKSQAF	TGTGCCAGCAGTCCGGGACAGAAGTCACAGGCCTTC
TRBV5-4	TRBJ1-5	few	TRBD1	CASSLGQGDQPQHF	TGTGCCAGCAGCTTGGGACAGGGTGACCAGCCCCAGCATTTT
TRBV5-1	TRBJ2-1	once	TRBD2	CASSFPSGTYNEQFF	TGCGCCAGCAGCTTCCCTAGCGGGACCTACAATGAGCAGTTCTTC
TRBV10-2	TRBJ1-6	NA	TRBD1	CASSDPGGTVKSPLHF	TGCGCCAGCAGTGACCCGGGGGGGACAGTCAAATCACCCCTCCACTTT